This T cell receptor beta chain comes out of a study of early T cells in non-severe SARS-CoV-2 infection. TCRdb reprocessed the 5' RACE reads via MiXCR and lists one record per CDR3 protein. The sample carries about 63,000 distinct CDR3 sequences, 10% to 15% recorded once. This clonotype has at least ten counts. The CDR3 runs to 16 residues. Trimming at V came to 6 bases and at J to 2 bases, leaving 6 bases not matched to a gene. Germline V gene data show CDR1 as SGHVS and CDR2 as FQNEAQ. The V call is TRBV7-8, the J call TRBJ2-3; 12 bases are a match to TRBD2. This TCR was recovered from an adult who was a healthcare worker with PCR-confirmed SARS-CoV-2 infection or an uninfected control (not recorded which). Sequencing was done on a sample of whole blood. CDR3 nucleotide sequence: TGTGCCAGCAGTTACTGGACTAGCGGGAACACAGATACGCAGTATTTT. Amino acids: CASSYWTSGNTDTQYF.